One sample yielded the 23 T cell receptor beta chains listed below, sequenced in a study of T cell repertoires in ileal Crohn's disease. Time point specified: neoterminal ileum biopsy at postoperative endoscopy, about 6 months after surgery. The table came from immunoSEQ multiplex PCR; TCRdb's copy has only in-frame clones and leaves some out. Counted here are over 10,000 clones, 78% occurring once; the ten biggest clones make up under 6%. The specimen sequenced was ileal tissue. These receptors came from an adult with Crohn's disease.

The gene calls are TRBV9 and TRBJ2-7, with D possibly TRBD2 on 5 matching bases. The CDR3 runs to 13 residues. The germline V gene encodes CDR1 SGDLS and CDR2 YYNGEE. V lost 3 bases to trimming and J lost 0 bases, with 7 bases between them. The CDR3 loop is CASSAGSSYEQYF. The CDR3 DNA reads as TGTGCCAGCAGCGCGGGGAGCTCCTACGAGCAGTACTTC.

The gene calls are TRBV6-4 and TRBJ2-1; 8 positions agree with TRBD2. Germline CDR1 reads MRHNA; CDR2 reads SNTAGT. CDR3 length: 16 amino acids. V shed 2 bases and J 0 bases; nucleotides not matched to a gene: 3. The DNA of the CDR3 is TGTGCCAGCAGTGACATCGGGAGGGCCTCCTACAATGAGCAGTTCTTC. Residues: CASSDIGRASYNEQFF.

The J gene is TRBJ1-6, the V gene TRBV6-1; TRBD1 might be the D (5 bases). CDR3 length equals 15 residues. V lost 1 base and J 10 bases, leaving 14 bases between the germline ends. The V gene's germline CDR1 is MNHNS and CDR2 SASEGT. CDR3 loop: CASSEVLRAESPLHF. The CDR3 DNA reads TGTGCCAGCAGTGAAGTTCTCAGGGCTGAGTCACCCCTCCACTTT.

Concerning this clone itself: This sample also contains other DNA sequences that code for the same CDR3. This chain connects TRBV27 to TRBJ2-7, with 8 bases identical to TRBD2. With 4 bases clipped from V and 1 base from J, the junction kept 6 bases outside the gene matches. This CDR3 comprises 15 residues. The germline V gene has CDR1 MNHEY and CDR2 SMNVEV (reference sequence). CDR3 loop: CASSWGSSGSYEQYF. CDR3 sequence (DNA): TGTGCCAGCAGTTGGGGGTCTAGCGGGTCCTACGAGCAGTACTTC.

This clone was seen a single time. This chain joins TRBV6-5 and TRBJ2-7; 7 bases are a match to TRBD2. Germline V CDR1 and CDR2: MNHEY, SVGAGI. The CDR3 loop spans 13 amino acids. V shed 6 bases, J shed 5 bases, and the junction held 7 bases outside the gene matches. The CDR3 sequence is CASSLGGSHEQYF. Written as DNA, the CDR3 is TGTGCCAGCAGCCTGGGGGGGAGCCACGAGCAGTACTTC.

The CDR3 protein is CASSSQGSRNEQFF. CDR3 bases: TGTGCCAGCAGCTCACAGGGGAGTAGGAATGAGCAGTTCTTC. This chain connects TRBV9 to TRBJ2-1; 7 nucleotides line up with TRBD1. J was trimmed by 7 bases and V by 4 bases; bases with no gene match: 8. The CDR3 extends over 14 amino acids. Germline CDR1 is SGDLS and CDR2 is YYNGEE.

This clone has just one count. This rearrangement joins TRBV7-6 to TRBJ2-7, with 11 nucleotides matching TRBD2. The CDR3 extends over 16 amino acids. The germline V gene has CDR1 SGHVS and CDR2 FNYEAQ. Trimming cost V 5 bases and J 4 bases; bases outside gene matches: 10. The CDR3 sequence is CASSGRTSGSWYEQYF. DNA of the CDR3: TGTGCCAGCAGCGGACGTACTAGCGGGAGTTGGTACGAGCAGTACTTC.

This clone occurred a few times. The CDR3 here is CASSAGNRETQYF. In DNA, the CDR3 is TGTGCCAGCAGCGCAGGGAATAGGGAGACCCAGTACTTC. The rearrangement links TRBV11-2 to TRBJ2-5; D perhaps matches TRBD1 (5 bases). The CDR3 covers 13 residues. V was pared by 5 bases and J by 5 bases, with 12 bases between. Germline CDR1 is SGHAT and CDR2 is FQNNGV.

The rearrangement links TRBV5-6 to TRBJ2-3, with TRBD2 identical over 10 bases. This CDR3 region has 16 residues. The junction had 2 bases not matched to a gene; V was cut back by 1 base and J by 0 bases. CDR1 is SGHDT and CDR2 is YYEEEE in the germline V gene. DNA of the CDR3: TGTGCCAGCAGCTTGCAGCGGGGGGGTAGCACAGATACGCAGTATTTT. This encodes CASSLQRGGSTDTQYF.

This rearrangement joins TRBV19 to TRBJ1-4, with TRBD1 matching 7 bases. CDR1 and CDR2 from the germline V gene are LNHDA and SQIVND (reference sequence). Trimming at V came to 7 bases and at J to 0 bases, leaving 8 bases not matched to a gene. This CDR3 comprises 16 residues. CDR3 nucleotides: TGTGCCAGTACCCGGGAGGGGGCCGCAACTAATGAAAAACTGTTTTTT. Protein: CASTREGAATNEKLFF.

The chain recombines TRBV14 with TRBJ2-3; 8 bases are a match to TRBD1. Germline CDR1 and CDR2: SGHDN and FVKESK. Trimming removed 6 bases from V and 4 bases from J; junction bases left unmatched: 12. This CDR3 has 16 residues. CDR3 sequence (DNA): TGTGCCAGCAGTTTCGACAGGGGTGGTTTCCCAGATACGCAGTATTTT. Protein product: CASSFDRGGFPDTQYF.

V usage is TRBV10-3 and J usage is TRBJ1-5, with 8 bases aligning to TRBD1. V trimming: 6 bases; J trimming: 2 bases; junction bases outside the gene matches: 6. The germline V gene encodes CDR1 ENHRY and CDR2 SYGVKD. The CDR3 totals 15 residues. This CDR3 reads CAIRSDRGGNQPQHF. As DNA, the CDR3 is TGTGCCATCAGGAGTGACAGGGGAGGCAATCAGCCCCAGCATTTT.

V usage is TRBV7-9 and J usage is TRBJ1-5, with TRBD1 matching over 7 bases. V gave up 6 bases and J gave up 7 bases; unmatched junction bases: 12. This CDR3 comprises 15 residues. Germline loops: CDR1 SEHNR, CDR2 FQNEAQ (reference sequence). CDR3 amino acids: CASSSDGTRGQPQHF. The CDR3, as DNA: TGTGCCAGCAGTTCAGACGGGACCAGGGGGCAGCCCCAGCATTTT.

The count of this clone is one. The chain links TRBV5-1 to TRBJ1-6; D perhaps matches TRBD1 (5 bases). Germline V lookup: CDR1 SGHRS, CDR2 YFSETQ. The V and J ends lost 3 bases and 0 bases respectively, with 19 bases between them. This CDR3 region has 19 residues. The CDR3 is CASSSRVTGDGSYNSPLHF. In DNA form, the CDR3 reads TGCGCCAGCAGCTCTAGGGTCACAGGAGATGGCTCCTATAATTCACCCCTCCACTTT.

The chain recombines TRBV7-9 with TRBJ1-6, with D possibly TRBD1 on 6 matching bases. Trimming pared 1 base from V and 6 bases from J, leaving 19 bases between. The CDR3 totals 18 residues. The germline CDR1 and CDR2 sequences are SEHNR and FQNEAQ (reference sequence). The CDR3 is CASSLGRHQTGLNSPLHF. CDR3 coding DNA: TGTGCCAGCAGCTTAGGGCGGCACCAGACAGGCCTTAATTCACCCCTCCACTTT. The entire variable domain, with the rest obtained from reference TRBV7-9 and TRBJ1-6, is as follows: DTGVSQNPRHKITKRGQNVTFRCDPISEHNRLYWYRQTLGQGPEFLTYFQNEAQLEKSRLLSDRFSAERPKGSFSTLEIQRTEQGDSAMYLCASSLGRHQTGLNSPLHFGNGTRLTVT.

The chain has TRBV2 and TRBJ2-4; 8 bases agree with TRBD2. Losses at the gene ends were 5 bases for V and 2 bases for J; bases not matched to a gene: 14. CDR1 and CDR2 from the germline V gene are SNHLY and FYNNEI. CDR3 length: 18 residues. CDR3 nucleotides: TGTGCCAGCAGTCTAATCTCGCGGGGGGCTTTCACCAAAAACATTCAGTACTTC. Its translation: CASSLISRGAFTKNIQYF.

V and J are TRBV6-5 and TRBJ1-3, with no clear D. Germline values: CDR1 MNHEY, CDR2 SVGAGI. CDR3 length equals 15 residues. The V end was cut by 6 bases, the J end by 0 bases, with 12 bases between. CDR3 loop: CASSKERPSGNTIYF. Written as DNA, the CDR3 is TGTGCCAGCAGCAAGGAGAGACCCTCTGGAAACACCATATATTTT.

Written as DNA, the CDR3 is TGTGCCAGCAGTGGCGTAGCGGGGACCACAGATACGCAGTATTTT. Protein: CASSGVAGTTDTQYF. The chain couples TRBV6-4 to TRBJ2-3; 8 nucleotides align to TRBD2. Germline lookup yields CDR1 MRHNA and CDR2 SNTAGT. V shed 4 bases, J shed 2 bases, and the junction held 5 bases outside the gene matches. The CDR3 has 15 residues.

This clone was seen a single time. The chain combines TRBV6-5 with TRBJ2-5; the match to TRBD1 covers 7 bases. Per germline, CDR1 MNHEY and CDR2 SVGAGI. The CDR3 runs 12 residues. The J segment lost 5 bases and the V segment lost 11 bases, leaving 8 bases of the junction unmatched. The CDR3: CAEGARKETQYF. The CDR3 DNA reads TGTGCCGAGGGGGCGCGAAAGGAGACCCAGTACTTC.

By frequency in the sample, this clone is medium-sized. The chain carries TRBV6-5 and TRBJ2-7; 7 bases are shared with TRBD2. The CDR3 has 15 residues. CDR1 is MNHEY and CDR2 is SVGAGI in the germline V gene. With 3 bases clipped from V and 4 bases from J, the junction kept 9 bases outside the gene matches. In DNA form, the CDR3 reads TGTGCCAGCAGTTATTTGGGAGGGGTGTTTTACGAGCAGTACTTC. It codes for CASSYLGGVFYEQYF.

The chain recombines TRBV4-2 with TRBJ2-1; tentative D call: TRBD2 (6 bases). The CDR3 is made up of 14 amino acids. The V gene's germline CDR1 is LGHNA and CDR2 YNFKEQ. V was clipped by 0 bases and J by 9 bases, with 12 bases between them. The CDR3 loop reads CASSQDRTGGEQFF. Here the CDR3 DNA reads TGTGCCAGCAGCCAAGATCGGACCGGGGGTGAGCAGTTCTTC.

This chain uses TRBV9 with TRBJ2-2, with TRBD1 as a possible D gene (7 bases). The CDR3 extends over 16 amino acids. V shed 4 bases and J shed 6 bases, with 19 bases lying between them. CDR1 SGDLS and CDR2 YYNGEE come from the germline V gene. The chain's CDR3 is CASSSGRGARAGELFF. The CDR3 DNA reads TGTGCCAGCAGCTCCGGCAGGGGGGCGAGGGCCGGGGAGCTGTTTTTT.

The CDR3 spells CASKQAGAKETQYF. The CDR3 DNA sequence: TGTGCCAGCAAACAGGCAGGGGCGAAAGAGACCCAGTACTTC. The rearrangement links TRBV19 to TRBJ2-5; D possibly corresponds to TRBD1 (6 bases). This CDR3 comprises 14 residues. Trimming cost V 9 bases and J 3 bases, with 17 bases left between them. Germline CDR1 reads LNHDA; CDR2 reads SQIVND (reference sequence).